This T cell receptor beta chain was captured in a study of shared clonotypes between healthy human individuals. The CDR3 consists of 13 residues. Germline CDR1 and CDR2: MDHEN and SYDVKM. With 6 bases clipped from V and 7 bases from J, the junction kept 8 bases outside the gene matches. Profiling relied on immunoSEQ multiplex PCR, and the TCRdb table lists in-frame clones only, not all of them. The top ten clones hold approximately 0.13% of a sample with more than 2 million clones, more than 90% of them seen once. Sequenced material: naive CD4+ T cells sorted from blood. This sample's subset: CD45RA+ positively selected. The chain has TRBV28 and TRBJ1-2, with TRBD1 matching 7 bases. The sequence was obtained from a man between 18 and 35 years old in good health. The CDR3 protein is CASRTQGQSGYTF. CDR3 bases: TGTGCCAGCAGAACACAGGGGCAGAGTGGCTACACCTTC.